Described below is a single TCR beta chain sequence and its context. The junction does not match germline at one end; this may be a read error. The sample is drawn from a study of blood T cells in healthy people across ages. Together with a sample-barcoded 5' primer, a J-beta primer mix was included in a second PCR lasting roughly 6 to 12 cycles. One entry per CDR3 protein, called by TCRdb with MiXCR from the 5' RACE reads. The sample holds about 1 million distinct CDR3 sequences, 35% to 50% seen once. Germline CDR1 is MDHEN and CDR2 is SYDVKM. The CDR3 runs 15 residues. J is TRBJ2-7 and V is TRBV28; weak D call: TRBD1 (6 bases). What was sequenced was blood. The TCR sequence derives from a woman aged 55-69 years in good health. The CDR3 DNA reads as TGTACCAGCAGTCCGAGGCAGGGGTACTCCTACGAGCAGTACTTC. Amino acid sequence: CTSSPRQGYSYEQYF. Full variable domain (remainder filled in from reference TRBV28 and TRBJ2-7): DVKVTQSSRYLVKRTGEKVFLECVQDMDHENMFWYRQDPGLGLRLIYFSYDVKMKEKGDIPEGYSVSREKKERFSLILESASTNQTSMYLCTSSPRQGYSYEQYFGPGTRLTVT.